This entry lists 8 T cell receptor beta chains sequenced from one sample in a study of blood T cell repertoires in COVID-19. Method: immunoSEQ multiplex PCR; TCRdb's copy keeps in-frame clones and lacks some. The sample yields about 250,000 clones, approximately 84% seen once. Sequenced: peripheral blood. All receptors derive from a man in his forties or fifties with acute or convalescent COVID-19.

The rearrangement links TRBV5-4 to TRBJ2-3, with D perhaps matching TRBD2 (6 bases). Trimming stripped 3 bases from V and 0 bases from J, with 14 bases between. This CDR3 is 16 amino acids long. Germline assignment: CDR1 SGHNT and CDR2 YYREEE (reference sequence). CDR3 bases: TGTGCCAGCAGCTCGGGGGTTGTTCCTAGCACAGATACGCAGTATTTT. This codes for CASSSGVVPSTDTQYF.

The chain combines TRBV7-3 with TRBJ1-1; a weak D match, TRBD1 (5 bases). Germline values: CDR1 SGHTA, CDR2 FQGTGA. CDR3 length: 13 residues. V was shortened by 4 bases and J by 1 base, with 7 bases between the two germline ends. CDR3 nucleotide sequence: TGTGCCAGCAGCTCAGGACAGAACACTGAAGCTTTCTTT. Protein: CASSSGQNTEAFF.

The chain links TRBV11-2 to TRBJ2-1; D ambiguous. V dropped 1 base and J dropped 0 bases, with 7 bases sitting between them. This CDR3 contains 15 residues. The germline V gene encodes CDR1 SGHAT and CDR2 FQNNGV. CDR3 nucleotides: TGTGCCAGCAGCTTAGTTGGCGGCTCCTACAATGAGCAGTTCTTC. Translation gives CASSLVGGSYNEQFF.

The chain employs TRBV12-3 or TRBV12-4 and TRBJ1-5, with 7 bases matching TRBD1. J gave up 6 bases and V 7 bases, and 6 bases lay outside the gene matches. The CDR3 is 13 amino acids. The CDR3 reads CASTRQGGQPQHF. In nucleotides, the CDR3 is TGTGCCAGCACACGACAGGGAGGTCAGCCCCAGCATTTT.

This clone was seen repeatedly, ten times or more. The chain carries TRBV11-2 and TRBJ2-7; D not certain. V was trimmed by 1 base and J by 4 bases, leaving 5 bases between them. From germline, CDR1 is SGHAT and CDR2 FQNNGV. This CDR3 spans 12 amino acids. The CDR3 nucleotides read TGTGCCAGCAGCTTAGGGGCTTACGAGCAGTACTTC. Protein: CASSLGAYEQYF.

The rearrangement joins TRBV5-1 to TRBJ1-2; no definite D call. The CDR3 totals 12 residues. The ends were cut back, 0 bases at V and 9 bases at J, with 9 bases in the middle. Germline CDR1 and CDR2: SGHRS and YFSETQ. This CDR3 reads CASSLGQTSYTF. Written as DNA, the CDR3 is TGCGCCAGCAGCTTGGGTCAGACAAGCTACACCTTC.

This clone has at least ten counts. This chain links TRBV27 with TRBJ2-5; the match to TRBD1 covers 7 bases. The length of the CDR3 is 14 residues. Germline-derived CDR1 and CDR2 are MNHEY and SMNVEV (reference sequence). V dropped 8 bases and J dropped 3; count of bases not matched to a gene: 9. The CDR3 nucleotides are TGTGCCAGCGCTTCACCCGGGACAGAAGAGACCCAGTACTTC. It translates to CASASPGTEETQYF.

The rearrangement uses TRBV7-9 and TRBJ2-1, with D possibly TRBD2 on 6 matching bases. This CDR3 comprises 15 residues. The V gene's germline CDR1 is SEHNR and CDR2 FQNEAQ (reference sequence). The V end was cut by 3 bases, the J end by 0 bases, with 9 bases between. CDR3: CASSFSGSSYNEQFF. In nucleotides, the CDR3 is TGTGCCAGCAGCTTTAGCGGAAGCTCCTACAATGAGCAGTTCTTC.